These T cell receptor beta chains were read from a single sample in a study of breast tumors, draining lymph nodes, adjacent tissues. From the multiplex PCR reads, TCRdb called clonotypes with MiXCR, one entry per CDR3 protein. The sample lists about 140,000 distinct CDR3 sequences, over 25% occurring once. Sequenced input: axillary lymph node tissue. The receptors come from a female donor with breast cancer. Some clones in this sample may be carry-over from other donors' samples. Both conserved end residues are part of each CDR3. The order of the fields is J gene, V gene, clone size, D gene, CDR3 DNA, CDR3 protein. The D gene is left open where the match is weak. The listing skips clone size in some rows; elsewhere it reads once, few, many or a size class.

J gene: TRBJ2-1; V gene: TRBV20-1; clone size: many; D gene: -; CDR3 DNA: TGCAGTGCTGCGGACGGCGCCCGGCAGTTCTTC; CDR3 protein: CSAADGARQFF
J gene: TRBJ2-3; V gene: TRBV29-1; clone size: -; D gene: -; CDR3 DNA: TGCAGCGTTGTGGGGGGCTCCTATGGGCAGTATTTT; CDR3 protein: CSVVGGSYGQYF
J gene: TRBJ2-3; V gene: TRBV11-3; clone size: many; D gene: TRBD2; CDR3 DNA: TGTGCCAGCAGCTTACATCCTGAGGTAGAGCGGGGACGCACAGATACGCAGTATTTT; CDR3 protein: CASSLHPEVERGRTDTQYF
J gene: TRBJ2-3; V gene: TRBV29-1; clone size: many; D gene: TRBD2; CDR3 DNA: TGCAGCGTTGAAACCAGCGGGGGGGGTGATACGCAGTATTTT; CDR3 protein: CSVETSGGGDTQYF
J gene: TRBJ1-2; V gene: TRBV4-1; clone size: -; D gene: -; CDR3 DNA: TGCGCCAGCAGCCAAGGGTTGGGGGCGGAGGGCTACACCTTC; CDR3 protein: CASSQGLGAEGYTF
J gene: TRBJ1-6; V gene: TRBV5-1; clone size: many; D gene: TRBD1; CDR3 DNA: TGCGCCAGCAGCACCCGGACAGGGATTAAAGATAATTCACCCCTCCACTTT; CDR3 protein: CASSTRTGIKDNSPLHF
J gene: TRBJ2-2; V gene: TRBV20-1; clone size: many; D gene: TRBD2; CDR3 DNA: TGCAGTGCCATTACTGCTAGCGGGGGGGGTGGCACCGGGGAGCTGTTTTTT; CDR3 protein: CSAITASGGGGTGELFF
J gene: TRBJ2-3; V gene: TRBV5-1; clone size: -; D gene: -; CDR3 DNA: TGCGCCAGCAGCTTGGGAGGGAGCCGAACTAGCACAGATACGCAGTATTTT; CDR3 protein: CASSLGGSRTSTDTQYF
J gene: TRBJ1-5; V gene: TRBV11-2; clone size: many; D gene: -; CDR3 DNA: TGTGCCAGCAGCTTAGACAGGGGTGAGCCCCAGCATTTT; CDR3 protein: CASSLDRGEPQHF
J gene: TRBJ1-2; V gene: TRBV6-1; clone size: many; D gene: TRBD1; CDR3 DNA: TGTGCCAGCAGTGGGGGACAGGGTCCGTATGGCTACACCTTC; CDR3 protein: CASSGGQGPYGYTF
J gene: TRBJ2-2; V gene: TRBV19; clone size: many; D gene: TRBD2; CDR3 DNA: TGTGCCAGTAGTAGGCGAACTAGCGGGGTTGCCGGGGAGTTGTTTTTT; CDR3 protein: CASSRRTSGVAGELFF
J gene: TRBJ1-6; V gene: TRBV7-3; clone size: -; D gene: -; CDR3 DNA: TGTGCCAGCAGCTTCGGCCGGGGAGCGCAATCAGCCCTCCACTTT; CDR3 protein: CASSFGRGAQSALHF
J gene: TRBJ1-2; V gene: TRBV3-1; clone size: many; D gene: -; CDR3 DNA: TGTGCCAGCAGCCAGGACAGTAACTATGGCTACACCTTC; CDR3 protein: CASSQDSNYGYTF
J gene: TRBJ2-1; V gene: TRBV6-1; clone size: -; D gene: -; CDR3 DNA: TGTGCCAGCAGTCCAACGGGCAGAGACTACAATGAGCAGTTCTTC; CDR3 protein: CASSPTGRDYNEQFF
J gene: TRBJ2-5; V gene: TRBV10-2; clone size: -; D gene: TRBD2; CDR3 DNA: TGCGCCAGCAGGGCGGCGGGGGGGCCGGAGACCCAGTACTTC; CDR3 protein: CASRAAGGPETQYF
J gene: TRBJ2-1; V gene: TRBV6-1; clone size: many; D gene: TRBD2; CDR3 DNA: TGTGCCAGCAGTGATCCCGGGGGGGCCATAAGAAATGAGCAGTTCTTC; CDR3 protein: CASSDPGGAIRNEQFF
J gene: TRBJ1-6; V gene: TRBV2; clone size: -; D gene: TRBD1; CDR3 DNA: TGTGCCAGCAGAAGAGGACAGGGGGCGCCCCTCCACTTT; CDR3 protein: CASRRGQGAPLHF
J gene: TRBJ2-1; V gene: TRBV20-1; clone size: many; D gene: TRBD2; CDR3 DNA: TGCAGTGCTATTAAACTAGCGGGGGGTTTGGAGCAGTTCTTC; CDR3 protein: CSAIKLAGGLEQFF
J gene: TRBJ2-5; V gene: TRBV12-3/TRBV12-4; clone size: many; D gene: -; CDR3 DNA: TGTGCCAGCACCGACGGGGGCCGGGCGCCAGAGACCCAGTACTTC; CDR3 protein: CASTDGGRAPETQYF
J gene: TRBJ2-3; V gene: TRBV29-1; clone size: few; D gene: -; CDR3 DNA: TGCAGCGTTGATGTCTCAGCAGATACGCAGTATTTT; CDR3 protein: CSVDVSADTQYF
J gene: TRBJ2-5; V gene: TRBV5-1; clone size: many; D gene: TRBD2; CDR3 DNA: TGCGCCAGCAGCTCAAACCCGGGACTAGCGGCTCCGACCCAGTACTTC; CDR3 protein: CASSSNPGLAAPTQYF